This T cell receptor beta chain was captured in a study of cytomegalovirus exposure and HLA in healthy donors. Germline-derived CDR1 and CDR2 are SGHDT and YYEEEE. V lost 6 bases, J lost 1 base, and 9 bases stayed unmatched. The CDR3 extends over 15 amino acids. PCR used 60 Vbeta primers and 13 Jbeta primers. Clones were sequenced by immunoSEQ multiplex PCR, and TCRdb holds only the in-frame ones, with some missing. The sample holds over 150,000 clones, 60% to 75% seen once. The receptor was isolated from a woman aged 50 to 60 in good health and CMV-seropositive. The sequenced material came from PBMCs. The rearrangement uses TRBV5-6 and TRBJ2-5, with TRBD1 identical over 7 bases. This CDR3 is CASTKRTGRQETQYF. In DNA form, the CDR3 reads TGTGCCAGCACCAAAAGGACAGGACGCCAAGAGACCCAGTACTTC. The entire variable domain, with the rest obtained from reference TRBV5-6 and TRBJ2-5, is as follows: DAGVTQSPTHLIKTRGQQVTLRCSPKSGHDTVSWYQQALGQGPQFIFQYYEEEERQRGNFPDRFSGHQFPNYSSELNVNALLLGDSALYLCASTKRTGRQETQYFGPGTRLLVL.